Below, one T cell receptor beta chain is given with its context. There is no known antigen for this receptor. Nothing much larger sits one base from this clone, and base qualities are not available. Sequences SGHRS (CDR1) and YFSETQ (CDR2) are obtained from the germline V gene. Relative to germline, V is missing 4 bases and J is missing 0 bases, with 7 bases of the junction outside any gene match. Counted from cysteine to phenylalanine, this CDR3 has 16 amino acids. Only the CDR3 part of the read is kept: 48 bases, read in frame from the first base. Using the deep immunoSEQ assay, TCR CDR3 regions were amplified from genomic DNA by multiplex PCR. Extracted genomic DNA from each cell subset was distributed evenly across all wells of several immunoSEQ 96-well plates, and each plate was treated as a replicate. For sorted subsets, approximately 0.2 ug of genomic DNA, equivalent to around 29,000 T cell genomes, went into each replicate PCR. Purified libraries were quantified with a Qubit 3.0 fluorometer, sized on a Bioanalyzer 2100, and re-quantified with the KAPA Library Quantification kit. Each immunoSEQ 96-well plate was sequenced on its own single-read 150-cycle Illumina NextSeq 550 flow cell. Per the source publication's procedure: Because the immunoSEQ output included only junctional sequences and no quality scores, the filtering could not be the same as the filtering used for full-length reads. To assign V/J genes and CDR3, sequences were annotated using PyIR, a Python wrapper for IgBLAST v1.9, with IMGT germline references. Reads were removed for weak V/J assignments (E-value above 1e-6), missing CDR3, stop codons, out-of-frame junctions, or ambiguous translated residues. V3J clonotypes were defined by identical inferred V gene, J gene, and CDR3 amino acid sequence. Percentage overlap between repertoires was computed as shared unique clonotypes divided by the size of the smaller repertoire. Repertoire richness was assessed with RTK rarefaction, the Chao1 estimator, and Recon v2.1 estimates of unobserved clonotypes. OLGA was used to compute generation probabilities for all TCRbeta clonotypes that the gDNA method yielded from a handful of donors. As stored in TCRdb, this immuneACCESS dataset retains in-frame rearrangements with V and J assigned. A fraction of the clones does not appear; measured against another copy, unresolved V genes explain less than half of the discrepancy, and the remainder lacks a known reason. V and J calls and clone size are those listed in that table; D and trimming were worked out from the DNA. Recorded for this sample are over a million clones; about 98% of them occurred a single time. The ten largest account for about 0.45% of the sample.

This record belongs to a study of shared clonotypes between healthy human individuals (dated by TCRdb to the early 2020s). For the wider study: The cohort included a few men and a couple of women between 18 and 49 years of age. The study deeply sequenced blood TCR repertoires of five healthy adults to estimate repertoire size and the extent of clonotype sharing between individuals. To increase sequencing depth and limit assay-specific biases, different laboratories used diverse techniques to prepare libraries and sequence TCR repertoires. Per donor, leukapheresis produced somewhere between about 0.8 and 9.5 billion PBMCs. For each donor, CD4 naive and CD4 memory were each given three plates, CD8 naive was given two plates, and CD8 memory was given one plate.

Study-level results and caveats: Based on pairwise subsampling, the degree of clonotype sharing among donors was expected to be affected by sequencing depth. Even with the large sequencing depth, rarefaction of the sorted-subset datasets indicated that sequencing was incomplete. Roughly 5% of naive CD4, roughly 3.5% of naive CD8, roughly 2.4% of memory CD4, and over 0.35% of memory CD8 clonotypes were shared across four donors. Sampling was limited to blood, and TCR repertoires in tissue likely differ from TCR repertoires in blood. Estimated clonotype richness was generally larger for naive than for memory subsets. Higher generation probabilities were observed for clonotypes shared by all four sorted-subset donors than for non-shared clonotypes. Because the study included only a small number of donors, the genetic and exposure-history diversity represented was limited.

Healthy HIV-negative adults with no recently reported acute infections or vaccinations were included as donors. All donors were Caucasian adults living in Nashville, Tennessee, USA. CD4+ T cells were enriched by magnetic negative selection, after which naive cells were positively selected on CD45RA and the negative fraction was taken as the memory subset. Blood was obtained by leukapheresis, after which PBMCs were separated by Ficoll-Histopaque density gradient centrifugation and cryopreserved in liquid nitrogen vapor phase. Analytical flow cytometry was used to check the purity and quantity of every magnetically sorted T cell population. Genomic DNA was isolated from every sorted fraction and measured by UV absorbance on a Nanodrop 2000c.

Sequenced sample: naive CD4+ T cells sorted from blood. The sample's cell subset or site label is to be understood as: CD45RA+ positively selected. This chain is built from TRBV5-1 and TRBJ2-7; TRBD1 lines up with 10 middle nucleotides. The TCR originated in a man younger than 40 in good health. The CDR3 in this case is CASSESGQGISYEQYF. The DNA is TGCGCCAGCAGCGAATCGGGACAGGGGATCTCCTACGAGCAGTACTTC.